This T cell receptor (beta chain) is from a study of a mutant IDH1 vaccine in newly diagnosed glioma. Study-level information: Vaccination was launched 4-6 weeks after radiotherapy alone, or with temozolomide cycles. Earlier care involved radiotherapy, temozolomide, or both, and the majority received both.

Time point indicated: week 5, during vaccination. It was 300 ug of mutant IDH1 20-mer peptide that made up each vaccine dose, given with topical imiquimod. CDR1 and CDR2 (germline): DFQATT, SNEGSKA (reference sequence). This CDR3 region has 10 residues. With 3 bases removed from V and 8 bases from J, the gap between germline ends came to 4 bases. As to this clone: Its antigen is currently unknown. Other nucleotide sequences in the sample specify the same CDR3.

Repertoires were generated with immunoSEQ multiplex PCR, while TCRdb's copy carries only in-frame clones and drops some. This sample has fewer than 70,000 clones, with approximately 90% found just once. The rearrangement joins TRBV20-1 to TRBJ1-4; D call uncertain. The material was PBMCs, obtained from a glioma patient whose treatment included an IDH1 peptide vaccine. This sequence originates from a woman aged 40 to 55 with glioma. CDR3 in amino acids: CSASGEKLFF. CDR3 in DNA: TGCAGTGCTAGCGGCGAAAAACTGTTTTTT.